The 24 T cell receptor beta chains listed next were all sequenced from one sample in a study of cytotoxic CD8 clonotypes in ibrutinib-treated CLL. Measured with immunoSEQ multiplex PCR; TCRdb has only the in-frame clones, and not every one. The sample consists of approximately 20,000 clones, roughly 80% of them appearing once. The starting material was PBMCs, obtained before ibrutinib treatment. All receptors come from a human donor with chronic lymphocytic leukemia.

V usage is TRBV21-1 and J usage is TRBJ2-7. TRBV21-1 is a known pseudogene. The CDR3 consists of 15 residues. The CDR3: CASSKGTTPGYEQYF. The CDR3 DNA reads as TGTGCCAGCAGCAAAGGGACGACACCCGGCTACGAGCAGTACTTC.

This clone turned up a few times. The CDR3 region has the DNA TGTGCCAGCAGTGAATGGGGTGAATTGGAGCCCCAGCATTTT. Its translation is CASSEWGELEPQHF. The chain joins TRBV6-1 to TRBJ1-5; D is unresolved. Looked up from germline, CDR1 is MNHNS and CDR2 is SASEGT. Between the trimmed V and J ends, which lost 2 bases and 8 bases, there was a span of 13 bases. The CDR3 length is 14 residues.

In DNA, the CDR3 is TGTGCCAGCACCCCCGGGTCGGGGAAGCAGTACTTC. It encodes CASTPGSGKQYF. The rearrangement uses TRBV7-2 and TRBJ2-7, with D perhaps matching TRBD2 (5 bases). Germline lookup yields CDR1 SGHTA and CDR2 FQGNSA. With 7 bases removed from V and 8 bases from J, the gap between germline ends came to 15 bases. This CDR3 contains 12 residues.

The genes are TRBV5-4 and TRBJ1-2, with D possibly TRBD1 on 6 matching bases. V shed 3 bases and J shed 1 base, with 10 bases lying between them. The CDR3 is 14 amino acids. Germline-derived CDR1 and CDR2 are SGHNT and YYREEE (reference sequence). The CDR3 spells CASSSVDSNYGYTF. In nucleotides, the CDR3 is TGTGCCAGCAGCTCGGTGGACAGTAACTATGGCTACACCTTC.

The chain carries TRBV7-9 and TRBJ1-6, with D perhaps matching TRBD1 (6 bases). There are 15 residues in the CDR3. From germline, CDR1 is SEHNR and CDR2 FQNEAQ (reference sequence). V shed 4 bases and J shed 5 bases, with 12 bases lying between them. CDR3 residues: CASSSGDFNNSPLHF. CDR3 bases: TGTGCCAGCAGCTCAGGGGATTTTAATAATTCACCCCTCCACTTT.

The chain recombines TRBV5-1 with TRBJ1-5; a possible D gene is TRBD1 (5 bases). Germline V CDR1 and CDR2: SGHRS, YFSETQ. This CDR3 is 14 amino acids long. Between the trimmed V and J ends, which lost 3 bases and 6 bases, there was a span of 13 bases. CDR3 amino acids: CASSSQGGSQPQHF. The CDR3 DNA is TGCGCCAGCAGCTCTCAGGGTGGGAGTCAGCCCCAGCATTTT.

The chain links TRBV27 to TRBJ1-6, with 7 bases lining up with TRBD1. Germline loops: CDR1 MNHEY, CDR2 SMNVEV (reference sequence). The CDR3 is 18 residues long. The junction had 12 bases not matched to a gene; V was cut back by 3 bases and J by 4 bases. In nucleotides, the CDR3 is TGTGCCAGCAGTTTCGATCGGGCTGGGACAGTATATAATTCACCCCTCCACTTT. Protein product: CASSFDRAGTVYNSPLHF.

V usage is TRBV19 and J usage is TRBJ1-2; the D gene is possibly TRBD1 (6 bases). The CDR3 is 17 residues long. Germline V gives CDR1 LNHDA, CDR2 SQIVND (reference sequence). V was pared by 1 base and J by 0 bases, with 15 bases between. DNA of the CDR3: TGTGCCAGTAGTATAGCGGCGGGACACCGAGCTAACTATGGCTACACCTTC. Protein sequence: CASSIAAGHRANYGYTF.

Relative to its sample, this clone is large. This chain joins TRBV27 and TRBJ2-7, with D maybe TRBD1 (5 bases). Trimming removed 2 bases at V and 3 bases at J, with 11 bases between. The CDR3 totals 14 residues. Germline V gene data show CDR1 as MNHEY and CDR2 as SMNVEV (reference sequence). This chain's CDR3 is CASSLQGGNYEQYF. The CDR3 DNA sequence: TGTGCCAGCAGTTTACAGGGTGGTAACTACGAGCAGTACTTC.

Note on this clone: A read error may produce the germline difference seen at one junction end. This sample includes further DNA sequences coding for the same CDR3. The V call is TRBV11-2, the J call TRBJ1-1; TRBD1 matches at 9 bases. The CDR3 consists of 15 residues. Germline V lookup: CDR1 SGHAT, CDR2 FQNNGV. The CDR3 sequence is CASSAIGQGNTEAFF. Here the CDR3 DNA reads TGTGCCAGCAGCGCTATTGGACAGGGGAACACTGAAGCTTTTTTT.

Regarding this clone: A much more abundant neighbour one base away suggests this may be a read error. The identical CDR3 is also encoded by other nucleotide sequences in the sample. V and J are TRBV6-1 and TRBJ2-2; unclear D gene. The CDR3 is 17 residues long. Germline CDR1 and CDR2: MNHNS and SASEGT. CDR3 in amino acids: CASSEWPGNANTGELFF. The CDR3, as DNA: TGTGCCAGCAGTGAATGGCCCGGAAATGCGAACACCGGAGAGCTGTTTTTT.

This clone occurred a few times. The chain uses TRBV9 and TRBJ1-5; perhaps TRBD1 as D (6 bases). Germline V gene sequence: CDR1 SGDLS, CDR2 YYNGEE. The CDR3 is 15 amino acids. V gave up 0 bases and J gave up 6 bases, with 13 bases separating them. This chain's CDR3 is CASSVDAGGGQPQHF. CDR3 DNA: TGTGCCAGCAGCGTAGATGCGGGAGGGGGTCAGCCCCAGCATTTT.

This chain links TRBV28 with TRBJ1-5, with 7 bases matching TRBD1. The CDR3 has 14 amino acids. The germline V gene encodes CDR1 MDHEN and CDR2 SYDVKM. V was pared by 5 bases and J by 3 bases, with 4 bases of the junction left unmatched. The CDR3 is CASSTGTANQPQHF. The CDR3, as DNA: TGTGCCAGCAGTACCGGGACAGCCAATCAGCCCCAGCATTTT.

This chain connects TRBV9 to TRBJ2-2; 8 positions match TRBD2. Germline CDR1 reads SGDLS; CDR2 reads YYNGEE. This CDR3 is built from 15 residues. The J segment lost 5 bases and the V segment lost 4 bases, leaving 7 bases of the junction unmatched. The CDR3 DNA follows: TGTGCCAGCAGCCCAAGCGGGGGTCTTACCGGGGAGCTGTTTTTT. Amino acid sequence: CASSPSGGLTGELFF.

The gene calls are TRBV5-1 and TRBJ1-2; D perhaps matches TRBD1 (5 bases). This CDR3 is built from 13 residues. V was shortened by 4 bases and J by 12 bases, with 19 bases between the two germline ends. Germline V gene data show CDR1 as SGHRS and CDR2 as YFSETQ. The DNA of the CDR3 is TGCGCCAGCAGCGAAGGGACCGCTGAGAGGCACACCTTC. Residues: CASSEGTAERHTF.

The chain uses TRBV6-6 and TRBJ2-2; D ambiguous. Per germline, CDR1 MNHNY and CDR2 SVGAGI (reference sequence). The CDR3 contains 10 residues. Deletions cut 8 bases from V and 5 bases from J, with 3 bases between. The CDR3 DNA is TGTGCCAGCGGAACCGGGGAGCTGTTTTTT. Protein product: CASGTGELFF.

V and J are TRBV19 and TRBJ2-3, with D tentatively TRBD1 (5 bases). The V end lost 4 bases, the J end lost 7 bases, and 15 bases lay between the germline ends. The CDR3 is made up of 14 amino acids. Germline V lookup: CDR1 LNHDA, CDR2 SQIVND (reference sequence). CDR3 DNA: TGTGCCAGTAGTAGTACAGGAATCGTAAATACGCAGTATTTT. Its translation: CASSSTGIVNTQYF.

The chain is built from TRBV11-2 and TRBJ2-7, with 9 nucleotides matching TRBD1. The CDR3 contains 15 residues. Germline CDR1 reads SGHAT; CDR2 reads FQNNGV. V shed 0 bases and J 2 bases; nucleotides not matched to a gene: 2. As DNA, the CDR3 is TGTGCCAGCAGCTTAGAGAGGACAGGGGCCTACGAGCAGTACTTC. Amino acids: CASSLERTGAYEQYF.

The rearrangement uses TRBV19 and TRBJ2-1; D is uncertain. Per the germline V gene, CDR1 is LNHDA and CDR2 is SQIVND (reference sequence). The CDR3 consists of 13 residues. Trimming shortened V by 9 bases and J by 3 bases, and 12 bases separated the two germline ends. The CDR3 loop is CASSRLLYNEQFF. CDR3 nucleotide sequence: TGTGCCAGCTCCAGGCTACTCTACAATGAGCAGTTCTTC.

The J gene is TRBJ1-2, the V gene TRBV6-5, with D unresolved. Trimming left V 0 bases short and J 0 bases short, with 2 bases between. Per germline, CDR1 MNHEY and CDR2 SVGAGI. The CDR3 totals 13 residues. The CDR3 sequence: CASSYSPNYGYTF. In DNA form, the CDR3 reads TGTGCCAGCAGTTACTCACCTAACTATGGCTACACCTTC.

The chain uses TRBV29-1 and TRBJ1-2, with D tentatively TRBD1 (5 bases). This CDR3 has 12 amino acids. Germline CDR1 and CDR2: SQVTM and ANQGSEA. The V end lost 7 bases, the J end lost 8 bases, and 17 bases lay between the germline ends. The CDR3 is CSGGNGENGYTF. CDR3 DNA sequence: TGCAGCGGGGGGAACGGGGAAAACGGCTACACCTTC. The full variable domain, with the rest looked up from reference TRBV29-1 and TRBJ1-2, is SAVISQKPSRDICQRGTSLTIQCQVDSQVTMMFWYRQQPGQSLTLIATANQGSEATYESGFVIDKFPISRPNLTFSTLTVSNMSPEDSSIYLCSGGNGENGYTFGSGTRLTVV.

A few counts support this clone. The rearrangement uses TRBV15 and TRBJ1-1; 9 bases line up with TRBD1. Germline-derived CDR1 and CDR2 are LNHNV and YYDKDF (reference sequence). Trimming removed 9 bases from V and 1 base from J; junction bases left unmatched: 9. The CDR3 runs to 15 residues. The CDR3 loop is CATSIRGQGNTEAFF. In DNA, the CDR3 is TGTGCCACTTCGATCCGGGGACAGGGGAACACTGAAGCTTTCTTT.

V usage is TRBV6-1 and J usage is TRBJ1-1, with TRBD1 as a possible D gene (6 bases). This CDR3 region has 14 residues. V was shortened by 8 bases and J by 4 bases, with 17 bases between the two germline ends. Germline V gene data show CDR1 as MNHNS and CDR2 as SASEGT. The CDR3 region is CASGTRGIGTEAFF. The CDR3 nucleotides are TGTGCCAGCGGAACCAGGGGAATCGGCACTGAAGCTTTCTTT.

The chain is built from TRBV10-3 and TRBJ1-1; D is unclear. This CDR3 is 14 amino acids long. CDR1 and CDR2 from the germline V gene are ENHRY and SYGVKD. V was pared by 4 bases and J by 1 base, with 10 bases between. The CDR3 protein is CAISGGMENTEAFF. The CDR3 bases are TGTGCCATCAGTGGCGGGATGGAGAACACTGAAGCTTTCTTT.